The entry below gives a single T cell receptor (beta chain) sequence along with its context. Generated by immunoSEQ multiplex PCR, the TCRdb table keeps only in-frame clones and is missing some. The sample lists around 19,000 clones, over 60% occurring once. The data are from a study of sequential checkpoint blockade in melanoma. Study overall: Patients were randomized 1:1 to nivolumab-then-ipilimumab or ipilimumab-then-nivolumab first-line. Both treatment sequences were followed by maintenance nivolumab.

Treatment denoted: randomized to nivolumab then ipilimumab (arm A) or the reverse (arm B). PBMC sorting kept live CD3+CD8+ cells without CD19 or CD56. Germline CDR1 WSHSY, CDR2 SAAADI. The CDR3 is 14 residues long. The V and J ends lost 4 bases and 1 base respectively, with 5 bases between them. This chain joins TRBV10-2 and TRBJ1-6; D call uncertain. The receptor was derived from a human donor with melanoma. The source material was CD8+ T cells sorted from blood (inferred from file names), sampled from a patient given nivolumab and ipilimumab in sequence. CDR3 in DNA: TGCGCCAGCAGTGCCTCGTCCTATAATTCACCCCTCCACTTT. Amino acids: CASSASSYNSPLHF.